These T cell receptor beta chains were read from a single sample in a study of radiotherapy plus CTLA-4 blockade in lung cancer. TCRdb's table, derived via immunoSEQ multiplex PCR, lists solely in-frame clones and lacks some. This table has roughly 100,000 clones, around 86% appearing once. Sequenced here: peripheral blood, sampled from a patient treated with radiotherapy plus ipilimumab. Receptors originate from a human donor with non-small cell lung cancer who had a partial response to radiotherapy plus ipilimumab. Each CDR3 is given with its conserved first and last residue. Each record gives: V gene, CDR3 protein.

v_gene: TRBV7-2
CDR3aa: CASSSGTGRGYNQPQHF

v_gene: TRBV5-4
CDR3aa: CASSPGTENTEAFF

v_gene: TRBV5-3
CDR3aa: CARSFSRSNTGELFF

v_gene: TRBV6-5
CDR3aa: CASSSGLASGELFF

v_gene: TRBV5-1
CDR3aa: CASSLSPSSYEQYF

v_gene: TRBV29-1
CDR3aa: CSVSSRVNTEAFF

v_gene: TRBV18
CDR3aa: CASSLSAGQGQPQHF

v_gene: TRBV5-1
CDR3aa: CASSLELETQYF

v_gene: TRBV4-1
CDR3aa: CASSQDAGGGEKLFF

v_gene: TRBV11-2
CDR3aa: CASSRGGSNYEQYF

v_gene: TRBV5-4
CDR3aa: CASSTPGGPFNEKLFF

v_gene: TRBV28
CDR3aa: CASSLSAQTNTEAFF

v_gene: TRBV7-2
CDR3aa: CASSPGTGESQPQHF

v_gene: TRBV2
CDR3aa: CASSVTSGRYTDTQYF

v_gene: TRBV28
CDR3aa: CASSLFQGAGTGELFF

v_gene: TRBV28
CDR3aa: CASLSSGQGGQPQHF

v_gene: TRBV4-2
CDR3aa: CASSQVGMGAEAFF

v_gene: TRBV7-2
CDR3aa: CASSLSMNTEAFF

v_gene: TRBV9
CDR3aa: CASSVEGRPAGSYNEQFF

v_gene: TRBV5-6
CDR3aa: CASSSSSSGNTIYF

v_gene: TRBV11-2
CDR3aa: CASSLDGGFQETQYF

v_gene: TRBV5-1
CDR3aa: CASSSLGRGMNTEAFF

v_gene: TRBV6-1
CDR3aa: CASSGLNRGLSTDTQYF

v_gene: TRBV11-3
CDR3aa: CASSSDNEQFF

v_gene: TRBV29-1
CDR3aa: CSAQRLAGSTDTQYF

v_gene: TRBV6-4
CDR3aa: CASSEQGGPDTQYF

v_gene: TRBV10-3
CDR3aa: CAISAPSGRVTNEQYF

v_gene: TRBV6-1
CDR3aa: CASSEAGLAGVPNEQFF

v_gene: TRBV10-3
CDR3aa: CAISASWNTEAFF

v_gene: TRBV6-1
CDR3aa: CASSDWGREGDTQYF

v_gene: TRBV7-9
CDR3aa: CASSPRGLGDTGELFF

v_gene: TRBV27
CDR3aa: CASGRDLAGGLNEQFF

v_gene: TRBV5-1
CDR3aa: CASSLRNSNYGYTF

v_gene: TRBV6-1
CDR3aa: CASSEDAYLAKNIQYF

v_gene: TRBV4-2
CDR3aa: CASSPNAGGKFGYTF

v_gene: TRBV6-1
CDR3aa: CASTVTGGGLEQYF

v_gene: TRBV28
CDR3aa: CASSRTGLREKLFF

v_gene: TRBV18
CDR3aa: CASSLMTSALRDYEQYF

v_gene: TRBV25-1
CDR3aa: CASSPRDRRNEKLFF

v_gene: TRBV18
CDR3aa: CASSPRDSGANVLTF

v_gene: TRBV11-2
CDR3aa: CASRYTGGDEQFF

v_gene: TRBV28
CDR3aa: CASSLAWNTKAFF

v_gene: TRBV9
CDR3aa: CASSVEDRSYEQYF

v_gene: TRBV7-9
CDR3aa: CASRRGGDEQYF

v_gene: TRBV7-3
CDR3aa: CASSSSGGRGQPQHF

v_gene: TRBV2
CDR3aa: CATHLGGLTGELFF

v_gene: TRBV18
CDR3aa: CASSPGLNTEAFF

v_gene: TRBV7-8
CDR3aa: CASSSAGEQFF

v_gene: TRBV7-6
CDR3aa: CASSSGSGLYNEQFF

v_gene: TRBV28
CDR3aa: CASSSYRQGQQTQYF

v_gene: TRBV6-1
CDR3aa: CASSASGTGTDTQYF

v_gene: TRBV27
CDR3aa: CASSSGDSSGANVLTF

v_gene: TRBV7-8
CDR3aa: CASSRPSNTDTQYF